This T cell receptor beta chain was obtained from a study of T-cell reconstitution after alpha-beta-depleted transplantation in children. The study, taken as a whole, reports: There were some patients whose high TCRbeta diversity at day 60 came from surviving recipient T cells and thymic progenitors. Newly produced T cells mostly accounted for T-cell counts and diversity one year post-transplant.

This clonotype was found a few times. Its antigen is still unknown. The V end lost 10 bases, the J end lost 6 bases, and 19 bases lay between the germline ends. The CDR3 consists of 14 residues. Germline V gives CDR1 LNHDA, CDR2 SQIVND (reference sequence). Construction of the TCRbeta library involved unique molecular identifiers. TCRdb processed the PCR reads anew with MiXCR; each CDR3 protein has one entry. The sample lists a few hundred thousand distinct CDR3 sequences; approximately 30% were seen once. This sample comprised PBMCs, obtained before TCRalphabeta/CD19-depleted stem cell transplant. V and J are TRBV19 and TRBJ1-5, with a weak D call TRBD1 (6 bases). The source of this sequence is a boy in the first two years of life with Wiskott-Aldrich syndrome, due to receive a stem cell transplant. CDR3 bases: TGTGCCACCTCTGGGCGGGGGCGTTTTCAGCCCCAGCATTTT. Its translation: CATSGRGRFQPQHF. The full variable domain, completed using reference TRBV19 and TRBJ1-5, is DGGITQSPKYLFRKEGQNVTLSCEQNLNHDAMYWYRQDPGQGLRLIYYSQIVNDFQKGDIAEGYSVSREKKESFPLTVTSAQKNPTAFYLCATSGRGRFQPQHFGDGTRLSIL.